This T cell receptor beta chain comes out of a study of blood T cell repertoires in COVID-19. Germline V lookup: CDR1 MNHEY, CDR2 SVGAGI. Between the trimmed V and J ends, which lost 2 bases and 0 bases, there was a span of 10 bases. CDR3 length: 15 residues. Authors' data handling: Scientists estimated how many nucleated cells there were by amplifying reference gene primers. The repertoire was sequenced with immunoSEQ multiplex PCR; TCRdb's copy has only in-frame clones and lacks some. Clone size and the V and J calls come from that table; the DNA yielded D and trimming. The sample yields a few hundred thousand clones, around 80% seen once.

Specimen: peripheral blood. The J gene is TRBJ1-2, the V gene TRBV6-5; no firm D call. This clonotype originated in an older woman who had recovered from COVID-19. The CDR3 DNA reads TGTGCCAGCAGTTACGGGCGTGCAACTAACTATGGCTACACCTTC. As protein: CASSYGRATNYGYTF.